Each of the 3 T cell receptor beta chains below was sequenced from the same sample in a study of OX40 agonist ivuxolimab in advanced cancers. Profiling relied on immunoSEQ multiplex PCR, and the TCRdb table lists in-frame clones only, not all of them. The table shows more than 50,000 clones, with about four fifths occurring only once. The sequencing used CD4+ or CD8+ T cells sorted from blood, collected in a trial of the OX40 agonist ivuxolimab. All receptors derive from an adult with an advanced solid tumor such as melanoma, head and neck, liver or kidney cancer.

This clone has only a few counts. CDR3 amino acids: CASRKPRDDTQYF. As DNA, the CDR3 is TGTGCCAGCAGAAAGCCTAGGGATGATACGCAGTATTTT. This chain uses TRBV11-3 with TRBJ2-3, with unresolved D. Germline lookup yields CDR1 SGHNT and CDR2 YENEEA. The CDR3 loop spans 13 amino acids. The germline V and J ends were trimmed by 6 bases and 6 bases, with 13 bases remaining between them.

The rearrangement links TRBV27 to TRBJ2-2; TRBD1 might be the D (7 bases). The CDR3 covers 17 residues. The ends were cut back, 2 bases at V and 1 base at J, with 14 bases in the middle. Germline values: CDR1 MNHEY, CDR2 SMNVEV (reference sequence). The CDR3 coding sequence is TGTGCCAGCAGTTTAGCGGGAAGGACAGGGAACACCGGGGAGCTGTTTTTT. This gives the protein CASSLAGRTGNTGELFF.

The chain joins TRBV6-6 to TRBJ1-2; 7 nucleotides line up with TRBD1. V lost 2 bases and J lost 8; bases outside the gene matches: 11. Germline loops: CDR1 MNHNY, CDR2 SVGAGI (reference sequence). This CDR3 is 15 amino acids long. CDR3 sequence reads: CASSYRRQGLGGYTF. The CDR3 coding sequence is TGTGCCAGCAGTTACCGGAGACAGGGATTAGGCGGCTACACCTTC.